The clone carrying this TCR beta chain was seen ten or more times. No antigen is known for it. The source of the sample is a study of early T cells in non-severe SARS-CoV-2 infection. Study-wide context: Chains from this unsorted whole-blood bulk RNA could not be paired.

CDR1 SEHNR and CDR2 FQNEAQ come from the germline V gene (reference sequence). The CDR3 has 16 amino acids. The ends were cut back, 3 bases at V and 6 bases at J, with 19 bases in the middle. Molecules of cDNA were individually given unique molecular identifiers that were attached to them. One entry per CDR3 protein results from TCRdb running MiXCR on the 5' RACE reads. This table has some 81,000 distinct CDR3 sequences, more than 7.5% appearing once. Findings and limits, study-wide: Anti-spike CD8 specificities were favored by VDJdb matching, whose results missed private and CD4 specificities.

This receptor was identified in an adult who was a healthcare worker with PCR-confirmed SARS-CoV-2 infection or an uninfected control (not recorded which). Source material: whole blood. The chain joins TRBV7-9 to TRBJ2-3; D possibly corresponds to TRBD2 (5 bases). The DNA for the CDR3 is TGTGCCAGCAGCTTTCGGCGGGCCGACGATATGGATACGCAGTATTTT. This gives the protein CASSFRRADDMDTQYF.